This T cell receptor beta chain was sequenced during a study of control samples from healthy donors and cancer patients. Sequencing was performed with immunoSEQ multiplex PCR; in TCRdb, only in-frame clones are kept and a portion is missing. This table holds about 120,000 clones, roughly 87% found once. V trimming: 7 bases; J trimming: 0 bases; junction bases outside the gene matches: 9. The CDR3 has 16 amino acids. Germline V CDR1 and CDR2: LNHDA, SQIVND (reference sequence). Source material: blood. The chain uses TRBV19 and TRBJ1-1, with TRBD1 matching over 9 bases. The clonotype comes from a man in his late teens or twenties in good health. CDR3 in DNA: TGTGCCAGTACTGTTCTAGACAGGGGGGTGAACACTGAAGCTTTCTTT. Translation: CASTVLDRGVNTEAFF.